This TCR beta chain was retrieved from a study of patients and donors after allogeneic stem cell transplantation (dated by TCRdb to 2020 to 2022). Here V drops 2 bases and J drops 2 bases, and the junction holds 6 bases not matched to any gene. The CDR3, cysteine through phenylalanine, is 16 amino acids long. Only the CDR3 DNA stays, 48 bases, in frame from base 1. CDR1 and CDR2 are read off the germline V gene as SGHRS and YFSETQ. Preparation of the library involved RT-PCR. Sequencer: NextSeq 550. TCRdb reanalyzed the raw reads on its own, using fastp at Q25 for trimming and MiXCR for clone calling, and kept in-frame beta chains. Each CDR3 protein gets just one entry, which takes the most common genes and DNA from the rows behind it. This sample has about 960,000 distinct CDR3 sequences in its table, and about 20% of those were observed once. Of the sample, 6% is held by the ten largest clones. This clonotype has ten or more counts. No antigen is known for it. Per-base qualities were not stored, and no clone one base away is much larger.

The sequence joins TRBV5-1 to TRBJ2-7; TRBD2 matches 11 bases in the middle. This TCR came from a human donor who was either an allogeneic HSCT recipient or a stem cell or donor lymphocyte infusion donor (not recorded which). It is not recorded whose cells these are; they may come from a transplant donor. The sequenced material came from blood, either unsorted or a sorted T cell fraction (not recorded which). This receptor has the CDR3 CASSFQLAGEPYEQYF. The DNA sequence is given as TGCGCCAGCAGCTTCCAACTAGCGGGAGAACCCTACGAGCAGTACTTC.